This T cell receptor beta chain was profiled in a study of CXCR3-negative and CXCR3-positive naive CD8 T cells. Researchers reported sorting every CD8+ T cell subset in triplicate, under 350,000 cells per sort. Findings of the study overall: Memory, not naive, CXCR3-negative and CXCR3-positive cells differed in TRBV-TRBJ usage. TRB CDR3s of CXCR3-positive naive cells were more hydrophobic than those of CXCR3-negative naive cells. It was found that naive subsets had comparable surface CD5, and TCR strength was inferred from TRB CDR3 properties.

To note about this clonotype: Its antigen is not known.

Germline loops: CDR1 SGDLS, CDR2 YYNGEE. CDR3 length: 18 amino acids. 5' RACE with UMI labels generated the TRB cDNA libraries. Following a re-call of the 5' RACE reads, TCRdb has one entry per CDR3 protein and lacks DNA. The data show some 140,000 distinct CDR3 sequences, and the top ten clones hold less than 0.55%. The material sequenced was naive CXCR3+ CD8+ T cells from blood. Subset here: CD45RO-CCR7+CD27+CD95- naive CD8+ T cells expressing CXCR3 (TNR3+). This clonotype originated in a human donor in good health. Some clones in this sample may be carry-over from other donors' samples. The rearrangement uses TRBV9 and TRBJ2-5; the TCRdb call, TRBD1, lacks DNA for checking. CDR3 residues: CASSVPRRGGAGEETQYF.